The count of the clone carrying this TCR beta chain is one. This may come from a read error, since a much larger clone is one base off. The germline V gene encodes CDR1 MNHNS and CDR2 SASEGT. This CDR3 contains 13 residues. This entry comes from a study of T cells after yellow fever vaccination. TCRdb reanalysed the 5' RACE reads using MiXCR and keeps one entry per CDR3 protein. The sample has some 49,000 distinct CDR3 sequences, 5.5% to 7.5% seen once. The chain carries TRBV6-1 and TRBJ1-1, with D possibly being TRBD1 (5 bases). The sequence was obtained from a young man who received the YFV17D yellow fever vaccine. Sequencing was performed on PBMCs, either bulk or a sorted T-cell subset (CD4+, CD8+, memory, or dextramer-sorted; not recorded which), taken 45 days after the yellow fever booster vaccination. The CDR3 reads CASSKGTNTEAYF. The CDR3 nucleotides are TGTGCCAGCAGTAAAGGGACGAACACTGAAGCTTACTTT.